These 15 T cell receptor beta chains originate from one sample sequenced in a study of blood T cell repertoires in COVID-19. Repertoires were generated with immunoSEQ multiplex PCR, while TCRdb's copy carries only in-frame clones and drops some. Of around 200,000 clones in the sample, roughly 89% are singletons; the top ten hold about 0.96%. The sequenced sample consisted of peripheral blood. The receptors here all came from a woman in her late teens or twenties who had recovered from COVID-19.

Here the CDR3 reads CASSKLAGGADTQYF. CDR3 coding DNA: TGTGCCAGCAGTAAACTAGCGGGAGGGGCAGATACGCAGTATTTT. The genes are TRBV2 and TRBJ2-3, with 13 positions matching TRBD2. The CDR3 spans 15 residues. Germline V gives CDR1 SNHLY, CDR2 FYNNEI. Trimming removed 5 bases from V and 4 bases from J; junction bases left unmatched: 3.

The chain has TRBV10-1 and TRBJ2-7; D is perhaps TRBD2 (6 bases). Between the trimmed V and J ends, which lost 8 bases and 2 bases, there was a span of 25 bases. Germline CDR1 and CDR2: WNHNN and SYGVQD (reference sequence). The CDR3 runs to 17 residues. CDR3 sequence: CASAISRRGTGAYEQYF. CDR3 bases: TGCGCCAGCGCAATTTCCCGCCGCGGGACGGGGGCCTACGAGCAGTACTTC.

The gene calls are TRBV6-1 and TRBJ2-7, with a tentative D call TRBD1 (5 bases). CDR1 and CDR2 from the germline V gene are MNHNS and SASEGT. The CDR3 is 13 amino acids. V was clipped by 2 bases and J by 6 bases, with 11 bases between them. In DNA form, the CDR3 reads TGTGCCAGCAGTGAATTTCGCCAGGGCGAGCAGTACGTC. Protein product: CASSEFRQGEQYV.

This clone appeared once. This rearrangement joins TRBV19 to TRBJ1-2; TRBD1 is a possible D gene (5 bases). Germline CDR1 and CDR2: LNHDA and SQIVND (reference sequence). V dropped 2 bases and J dropped 7 bases, with 17 bases sitting between them. The CDR3 contains 15 residues. CDR3 amino acids: CASSISGEGLGGYTF. The CDR3 bases are TGTGCCAGTAGTATATCGGGAGAGGGGCTCGGTGGCTACACCTTC.

This clone was counted a single time. The chain recombines TRBV18 with TRBJ2-7; no clear D. CDR1 and CDR2 (germline): KGHSH, LQKENI. The CDR3 extends over 13 amino acids. V was clipped by 0 bases and J by 3 bases, with 6 bases between them. The CDR3 bases are TGTGCCAGCTCACCACCGTCGGTCTACGAGCAGTACTTC. Encoded protein: CASSPPSVYEQYF.

The genes are TRBV9 and TRBJ1-5; D gene ambiguous. V shed 0 bases and J shed 3 bases, with 10 bases lying between them. This CDR3 has 15 residues. The germline gives CDR1 SGDLS, CDR2 YYNGEE. CDR3 sequence: CASSVGGNPNQPQHF. DNA of the CDR3: TGTGCCAGCAGCGTAGGCGGGAACCCCAATCAGCCCCAGCATTTT.

Ten or more counts support this clone. This chain joins TRBV4-3 and TRBJ2-1; 8 nucleotides align to TRBD2. The CDR3 length is 16 residues. V lost 0 bases, J lost 5 bases, and 6 bases stayed unmatched. From germline, CDR1 is LGHNA and CDR2 YSLEER. This CDR3 is CASSQERGRSHNEQFF. CDR3 sequence (DNA): TGCGCCAGCAGCCAAGAGCGCGGGAGGAGCCACAATGAGCAGTTCTTC.

The J gene is TRBJ2-1, the V gene TRBV19; no clear D. The germline V gene has CDR1 LNHDA and CDR2 SQIVND (reference sequence). The length of the CDR3 is 15 residues. The V end was cut by 7 bases, the J end by 4 bases, with 17 bases between. CDR3 region: CASTPRRLMYNEQFF. In DNA, the CDR3 is TGTGCCAGTACCCCCCGGAGATTGATGTACAATGAGCAGTTCTTC.

This chain's CDR3 is CASSIPSPWAFF. DNA for the CDR3: TGTGCCAGTAGTATACCGAGCCCCTGGGCTTTCTTT. The rearrangement joins TRBV19 to TRBJ1-1, with D unresolved. Germline V lookup: CDR1 LNHDA, CDR2 SQIVND (reference sequence). This CDR3 is built from 12 residues. Between the trimmed V and J ends, which lost 2 bases and 11 bases, there was a span of 12 bases.

This rearrangement joins TRBV6-4 to TRBJ2-1; the match to TRBD2 covers 7 bases. Trimming cost V 4 bases and J 0 bases; bases outside gene matches: 6. Germline V gene lookup returns CDR1 MRHNA and CDR2 SNTAGT. This CDR3 spans 16 amino acids. CDR3: CASSALAVSSYNEQFF. In nucleotides, the CDR3 is TGTGCCAGCAGTGCGCTAGCGGTAAGCTCCTACAATGAGCAGTTCTTC.

The chain recombines TRBV6-5 with TRBJ1-6, with a weak D call TRBD1 (6 bases). The ends were cut back, 10 bases at V and 3 bases at J, with 16 bases in the middle. This CDR3 contains 15 residues. The germline V gene encodes CDR1 MNHEY and CDR2 SVGAGI. The CDR3 DNA sequence: TGTGCCACCGGGGGGGCGTCCAACTATAATTCACCCCTCCACTTT. Translated: CATGGASNYNSPLHF.

CDR3 in amino acids: CASSLALAGAFGELFF. The CDR3 region has the DNA TGCGCCAGCAGCTTGGCCCTTGCGGGGGCGTTCGGGGAGCTGTTTTTT. The chain couples TRBV5-1 to TRBJ2-2, with a tentative D call TRBD2 (7 bases). Germline V CDR1 and CDR2: SGHRS, YFSETQ. The CDR3 contains 16 residues. The V gene lost 0 bases and the J gene lost 7 bases, with 16 bases spanning the gap.

The rearrangement uses TRBV19 and TRBJ1-1; 10 nucleotides line up with TRBD1. The length of the CDR3 is 14 residues. With 6 bases clipped from V and 6 bases from J, the junction kept 7 bases outside the gene matches. Germline CDR1 is LNHDA and CDR2 is SQIVND (reference sequence). DNA for the CDR3: TGTGCCAGTAGCCCCGGGACAGGGGTGCCTGAAGCTTTCTTT. As protein: CASSPGTGVPEAFF.

As to this clone: Other DNA sequences of this sample code for an identical CDR3. The chain has TRBV7-2 and TRBJ1-5, with D uncertain. Germline V lookup: CDR1 SGHTA, CDR2 FQGNSA. The germline V and J ends were trimmed by 1 base and 4 bases, with 8 bases remaining between them. This CDR3 has 14 residues. CDR3 protein: CASSLVYSNQPQHF. CDR3 coding DNA: TGTGCCAGCAGCTTAGTTTACAGTAATCAGCCCCAGCATTTT.

The rearrangement joins TRBV7-2 to TRBJ1-1, with D possibly being TRBD1 (6 bases). CDR3 length: 13 residues. In germline, CDR1 is SGHTA, CDR2 FQGNSA. V dropped 7 bases and J dropped 8 bases, with 17 bases sitting between them. In DNA form, the CDR3 reads TGTGCCAGCAATCGAGAGGGGGTGAAAGAAGCTTTCTTT. Its translation is CASNREGVKEAFF.